Listed below are T cell receptor beta chains from one sample, sequenced in a study of naive and memory T cell subsets. TCRdb re-called the UMI-ligation and nested PCR reads through MiXCR, storing one row per CDR3 protein. Of some 110,000 distinct CDR3 sequences detected, 36% appear once; the ten largest clones hold 0.9%. Sequencing was carried out using central memory CD4+ T cells from blood. Receptors were obtained from a human donor in good health. The CDR3 runs from the conserved cysteine through the conserved F or W. D genes are given only for firm matches. Not every row has a clone size; where given, it reads once, few, many or a size class.

v_call	d_call	clone_size	j_call	cdr3_aa	cdr3_nt
TRBV28	-	many	TRBJ2-4	CASSSWTEPLAKNIQYF	TGTGCCAGCAGTTCATGGACGGAACCACTAGCCAAAAACATTCAGTACTTC
TRBV7-9	TRBD2	few	TRBJ2-3	CASSSGGLAGVGPNTPDTQYF	TGTGCCAGCAGCTCCGGGGGACTAGCGGGAGTCGGGCCCAATACCCCAGATACGCAGTATTTT
TRBV28	-	-	TRBJ2-6	CASSLMSSGANVLTF	TGTGCCAGCAGTTTAATGAGCTCTGGGGCCAACGTCCTGACTTTC
TRBV28	-	few	TRBJ2-7	CASSLWQVRYEQYF	TGTGCCAGCAGTTTATGGCAGGTCCGCTACGAGCAGTACTTC
TRBV9	TRBD1	few	TRBJ2-6	CASSARTGETGANVLTF	TGTGCCAGCAGCGCCCGGACAGGGGAGACTGGGGCCAACGTCCTGACTTTC
TRBV28	-	-	TRBJ2-5	CASTRSGTQYF	TGTGCCAGCACCCGAAGCGGGACCCAGTACTTC
TRBV6-2/TRBV6-3	TRBD1	-	TRBJ2-5	CASSRQGLQETQYF	TGTGCCAGCTCGCGACAGGGGTTACAAGAGACCCAGTACTTC
TRBV6-5	TRBD1	few	TRBJ2-3	CASSSLTGGYTQYF	TGTGCCAGCAGTTCGTTGACAGGGGGGTATACGCAGTATTTT
TRBV30	-	-	TRBJ2-1	CAWAGGRFDNEQFF	TGTGCCTGGGCCGGGGGGCGGTTCGACAATGAGCAGTTCTTC
TRBV7-8	-	few	TRBJ2-4	CASGNRGRENIQYF	TGTGCCAGCGGAAATAGGGGCCGGGAGAACATTCAGTACTTC
TRBV6-5	-	-	TRBJ2-2	CASSYSGLNTGELFF	TGTGCCAGCAGTTACTCCGGACTGAACACCGGGGAGCTGTTTTTT
TRBV6-6	-	few	TRBJ2-5	CASSQGGGETQYF	TGTGCCAGCAGTCAAGGGGGTGGCGAGACCCAGTACTTC
TRBV6-1	TRBD2	-	TRBJ2-7	CASSPLFRAGEYEQYF	TGTGCCAGCAGCCCCCTTTTTCGAGCGGGAGAGTACGAGCAGTACTTC
TRBV5-4	-	few	TRBJ1-4	CASSLGGLRDEKLFF	TGTGCCAGCAGCTTGGGGGGGCTGAGAGATGAAAAACTGTTTTTT
TRBV5-4	TRBD2	many	TRBJ2-3	CASSLAGTRSTDTQYF	TGTGCCAGCAGCTTGGCCGGGACTAGATCCACAGATACGCAGTATTTT
TRBV2	TRBD2	-	TRBJ2-7	CASIPAGYSGEQYF	TGTGCCAGCATTCCAGCGGGATACTCCGGCGAGCAGTACTTC
TRBV5-5	TRBD2	-	TRBJ2-7	CASSLSGGPSGEQYF	TGTGCCAGCAGCTTGTCGGGAGGCCCTAGTGGGGAGCAGTACTTC
TRBV3-1	TRBD2	-	TRBJ2-1	CASSRFVSGSSYNEQFF	TGTGCCAGCAGCCGATTCGTGAGCGGGAGCTCCTACAATGAGCAGTTCTTC
TRBV20-1	-	few	TRBJ2-1	CSAEKPGPGYNEQFF	TGCAGTGCCGAAAAGCCAGGACCCGGCTACAATGAGCAGTTCTTC
TRBV14	-	few	TRBJ2-1	CASSRSWGEQFF	TGTGCCAGCAGTCGAAGTTGGGGTGAGCAGTTCTTC
TRBV4-1	-	few	TRBJ2-5	CASSQYQSSETQYF	TGCGCCAGCAGCCAATACCAGTCTTCGGAGACCCAGTACTTC
TRBV6-6	-	-	TRBJ1-3	CAAGATVAAGNTIYF	TGTGCCGCTGGAGCTACGGTGGCAGCTGGAAACACCATATATTTT
TRBV20-1	-	-	TRBJ2-2	CSARAAGLLSGELFF	TGCAGTGCTAGAGCAGCGGGCTTATTATCCGGGGAGCTGTTTTTT
TRBV7-9	-	few	TRBJ2-3	CASSYTKTQSDTQYF	TGTGCCAGCAGCTACACCAAAACCCAATCAGATACGCAGTATTTT
TRBV2	-	few	TRBJ1-5	CASSARTDNQPQHF	TGTGCCAGCAGTGCAAGGACAGATAATCAGCCCCAGCATTTT
TRBV7-3	TRBD1	-	TRBJ2-1	CASSLGQGGYNEQFF	TGTGCCAGCAGCTTAGGACAGGGGGGGTACAATGAGCAGTTCTTC
TRBV20-1	-	-	TRBJ1-6	CSAGDLRDSPLHF	TGCAGTGCTGGGGACCTAAGGGATTCACCCCTCCACTTT
TRBV28	-	few	TRBJ2-3	CASSSPDSYTDTQYF	TGTGCCAGCAGTTCCCCGGACAGTTACACAGATACGCAGTATTTT
TRBV7-2	-	-	TRBJ2-3	CASSPQWTTQYF	TGTGCCAGCAGCCCCCAGTGGACTACGCAGTATTTT
TRBV6-5	TRBD2	-	TRBJ2-7	CASRPRLAGNYEQYF	TGTGCCAGCAGACCCAGACTAGCGGGAAATTACGAGCAGTACTTC
TRBV24-1	TRBD1	-	TRBJ2-3	CATSDPKTQGATDTQYF	TGTGCCACCAGTGATCCGAAAACGCAGGGGGCCACAGATACGCAGTATTTT
TRBV7-2	-	-	TRBJ2-5	CASSLEYHHRGTREETQYF	TGTGCCAGCAGCTTAGAATACCATCATAGGGGGACCAGAGAAGAGACCCAGTACTTC
TRBV30	-	-	TRBJ2-3	CAWSTGRDTDTQYF	TGTGCCTGGTCGACGGGACGAGACACAGATACGCAGTATTTT
TRBV29-1	TRBD1	-	TRBJ2-7	CSVFDRAFSYEQYF	TGCAGCGTCTTTGACAGGGCCTTCTCCTACGAGCAGTACTTC
TRBV3-1	-	-	TRBJ2-3	CASSGLVDTQYF	TGTGCCAGCAGCGGACTGGTAGATACGCAGTATTTT
TRBV5-1	-	few	TRBJ2-7	CASSLREARSSSEQYF	TGCGCCAGCAGCTTGAGGGAAGCGCGTTCGTCCTCCGAGCAGTACTTC
TRBV15	-	many	TRBJ1-2	CATSRLGGNYGYTF	TGTGCCACCAGCAGACTCGGAGGGAACTATGGCTACACCTTC
TRBV19	TRBD2	few	TRBJ2-5	CASSKGLAGVETQYF	TGTGCCAGTAGTAAGGGACTAGCGGGAGTGGAGACCCAGTACTTC
TRBV5-4	TRBD1	-	TRBJ1-1	CASSPGQGGNTEAFF	TGTGCCAGCAGCCCGGGACAGGGGGGTAACACTGAAGCTTTCTTT
TRBV20-1	TRBD1	-	TRBJ1-1	CSARVWGQNANTEAFF	TGCAGTGCTAGAGTTTGGGGACAGAACGCGAACACTGAAGCTTTCTTT
TRBV6-5	-	few	TRBJ1-6	CASTGNNSPLHF	TGTGCCAGCACCGGAAATAATTCACCCCTCCACTTT
TRBV7-2	TRBD1	many	TRBJ1-4	CASSLVGQGMTNEKLFF	TGTGCCAGCAGCTTAGTGGGACAGGGGATGACTAATGAAAAACTGTTTTTT
TRBV29-1	TRBD2	-	TRBJ2-7	CSVSPRRETDEQYF	TGCAGCGTCTCCCCCCGGCGGGAGACTGACGAGCAGTACTTC
TRBV14	TRBD1	many	TRBJ2-3	CASSRNRGSTDTQYF	TGTGCCAGCAGCCGGAACAGGGGAAGCACAGATACGCAGTATTTT
TRBV6-9	-	-	TRBJ2-7	CASSQRPRF	TGTGCCAGCAGTCAGAGACCCCGTTTC
TRBV20-1	-	-	TRBJ2-5	CSAKGPQPGTQYF	TGCAGTGCTAAGGGCCCTCAGCCGGGGACCCAGTACTTC
TRBV5-4	TRBD2	few	TRBJ2-5	CASSQDSGKAQETQYF	TGTGCCAGCAGCCAAGATAGCGGGAAGGCCCAAGAGACCCAGTACTTC
TRBV9	-	-	TRBJ1-5	CASSSPLIVGCSQNFHQPQHF	TGTGCCAGCAGCTCTCCTCTAATTGTGGGGTGTTCCCAGAACTTCCATCAGCCCCAGCATTTT
TRBV19	-	-	TRBJ2-4	CASSIATGLAKNIQYF	TGTGCCAGTAGTATAGCAACCGGACTAGCCAAAAACATTCAGTACTTC
TRBV12-3/TRBV12-4	TRBD2	few	TRBJ2-1	CASSLSGRARYEQFF	TGTGCCAGCAGTCTTAGCGGGAGGGCAAGGTATGAGCAGTTCTTC
TRBV30	-	-	TRBJ2-7	CAWSSLVGSTEQYF	TGTGCCTGGAGTAGTTTAGTCGGGAGTACCGAGCAGTACTTC
TRBV24-1	TRBD1	few	TRBJ2-5	CATSPDRGRRETQYF	TGTGCCACCAGTCCAGACAGGGGGCGGAGGGAGACCCAGTACTTC
TRBV5-1	TRBD2	few	TRBJ2-6	CASSWGGSGGSGANVLTF	TGCGCCAGCAGCTGGGGGGGTAGCGGAGGCTCTGGGGCCAACGTCCTGACTTTC
TRBV28	-	-	TRBJ2-5	CASSFWLQEKETQYF	TGTGCCAGCAGTTTTTGGTTACAGGAAAAAGAGACCCAGTACTTC